The source of this TCR beta chain is a study of identical twins. Whole-study findings and limits: Conclusions leaned on cross-sectional statistical analysis and did not track the same donors over time.

No donor was unhealthy or non-Caucasian. Germline lookup yields CDR1 SGHTA and CDR2 FQGNSA. Deletions cut 2 bases from V and 2 bases from J, with 12 bases between. This CDR3 comprises 15 residues. TCRdb passed the 5' RACE reads through MiXCR, listing each CDR3 protein once. This table holds roughly 690,000 distinct CDR3 sequences, 21% found once. Remarks on this clonotype: Its antigen is not known.

This sample also belongs to another study, concerning T cells expressing NK-cell markers.

This chain uses TRBV7-2 with TRBJ1-2; no definite D call. The receptor comes from a woman in her late teens or twenties in good health. Sequences were obtained from PBMCs. CDR3 sequence reads: CASSLTWTGNYGYTF. For the CDR3, the DNA is TGTGCCAGCAGCTTAACGTGGACGGGGAACTATGGCTACACCTTC.